A single sample gave rise to the 27 T cell receptor beta chains below, sequenced in a study of blood T cell repertoires in COVID-19. Repertoires were generated with immunoSEQ multiplex PCR, while TCRdb's copy carries only in-frame clones and drops some. The sample records around 270,000 clones, 70% to 90% being singletons. The sequencing input was peripheral blood. Receptors were obtained from a woman aged 45 to 65 with acute or convalescent COVID-19.

The chain links TRBV24-1 to TRBJ1-1; no clear D. V was shortened by 5 bases and J by 0 bases, with 9 bases between the two germline ends. Per the germline V gene, CDR1 is KGHDR and CDR2 is SFDVKD. The CDR3 spans 14 residues. CDR3 region: CATSGGILNTEAFF. CDR3 bases: TGTGCCACCAGTGGAGGGATTTTGAACACTGAAGCTTTCTTT.

The CDR3: CSVGGRLTDTQYF. The CDR3 bases are TGCAGCGTTGGAGGTAGACTCACAGATACGCAGTATTTT. This chain joins TRBV29-1 and TRBJ2-3, with D unclear. V gave up 4 bases and J gave up 2 bases, with 10 bases separating them. Germline lookup yields CDR1 SQVTM and CDR2 ANQGSEA. This CDR3 region has 13 residues.

The chain recombines TRBV19 with TRBJ2-1; D not certain. Looked up from germline, CDR1 is LNHDA and CDR2 is SQIVND (reference sequence). Between the trimmed V and J ends, which lost 7 bases and 2 bases, there was a span of 15 bases. The CDR3 totals 15 residues. CDR3 coding DNA: TGTGCCAGTAAAAACAACTTGGGCACCTACAATGAGCAGTTCTTC. Translation: CASKNNLGTYNEQFF.

The rearrangement links TRBV30 to TRBJ2-7, with 13 nucleotides matching TRBD2. The CDR3 is made up of 13 amino acids. CDR1 and CDR2 (germline): GTSNPN, SVGIG (reference sequence). J lost 6 bases, V lost 5 bases, and 4 bases had no gene match. For the CDR3, the DNA is TGTGCCTGGGCAGGACTAGCGGGAGTCGAGCAGTACTTC. Translation: CAWAGLAGVEQYF.

The chain couples TRBV20-1 to TRBJ1-2; no clear D. Germline CDR1 and CDR2: DFQATT and SNEGSKA (reference sequence). V lost 5 bases and J 8 bases, leaving 9 bases between the germline ends. The CDR3 contains 10 residues. CDR3 in amino acids: CSAEVGGYTF. The CDR3 coding sequence is TGCAGTGCTGAGGTCGGGGGCTACACCTTC.

The V and J genes are TRBV7-3 and TRBJ2-3; 9 bases agree with TRBD2. With V trimmed by 5 bases and J by 6 bases, 3 bases remained unmatched. CDR3 size: 13 residues. Germline V gene data show CDR1 as SGHTA and CDR2 as FQGTGA. The CDR3 here is CASSPSGTDTQYF. The CDR3 DNA reads as TGTGCCAGCAGCCCTAGCGGGACTGATACGCAGTATTTT.

The chain uses TRBV6-5 and TRBJ1-4; a possible D gene is TRBD1 (5 bases). This CDR3 has 12 residues. With 7 bases removed from V and 8 bases from J, the gap between germline ends came to 11 bases. The germline gives CDR1 MNHEY, CDR2 SVGAGI. The CDR3 region has the DNA TGTGCCAGCAAGGGGCAATACGAAAAACTGTTTTTT. Its protein product is CASKGQYEKLFF.

This CDR3 is CASSPRPYEQYF. The DNA of the CDR3 is TGTGCCAGCAGCCCGCGCCCCTACGAGCAGTACTTC. This chain connects TRBV9 to TRBJ2-7; D call uncertain. This CDR3 has 12 amino acids. Germline V gene data show CDR1 as SGDLS and CDR2 as YYNGEE. V was cut by 4 bases and J by 2 bases, with 7 bases left in between.

This rearrangement joins TRBV15 to TRBJ2-3; 7 positions match TRBD2. This CDR3 is 16 amino acids long. J was trimmed by 6 bases and V by 0 bases; bases with no gene match: 9. Looked up from germline, CDR1 is LNHNV and CDR2 is YYDKDF (reference sequence). The CDR3 reads CATSRDKGNGGDTQYF. CDR3 in DNA: TGTGCCACCAGCAGAGATAAGGGGAACGGGGGGGATACGCAGTATTTT.

The V gene is TRBV19, the J gene TRBJ1-1, with D possibly TRBD1 on 6 matching bases. The CDR3 contains 13 residues. V lost 8 bases to trimming and J lost 2 bases, with 12 bases between them. Per germline, CDR1 LNHDA and CDR2 SQIVND (reference sequence). CDR3 nucleotide sequence: TGTGCCAGTCGAGTTGGGGGCAACACTGAAGCTTTCTTT. Its protein is CASRVGGNTEAFF.

There are a few counts of this clone. The V gene is TRBV19, the J gene TRBJ2-2, with D hard to call. The V gene lost 3 bases and the J gene lost 6 bases, with 14 bases spanning the gap. From germline, CDR1 is LNHDA and CDR2 SQIVND (reference sequence). This CDR3 region has 15 residues. CDR3 loop: CASSISAWSAGELFF. The CDR3 coding sequence is TGTGCCAGTAGTATTTCTGCGTGGAGCGCCGGGGAGCTGTTTTTT. The variable domain in full, with the rest retrieved from reference TRBV19 and TRBJ2-2, is DGGITQSPKYLFRKEGQNVTLSCEQNLNHDAMYWYRQDPGQGLRLIYYSQIVNDFQKGDIAEGYSVSREKKESFPLTVTSAQKNPTAFYLCASSISAWSAGELFFGEGSRLTVL.

V and J are TRBV19 and TRBJ2-2, with unresolved D. This CDR3 contains 11 residues. Trimming took off 6 bases at V and 5 bases at J, with 4 bases between the two ends. Germline CDR1 and CDR2: LNHDA and SQIVND (reference sequence). CDR3 sequence (DNA): TGTGCCAGTAGCTTTACCGGGGAGCTGTTTTTT. This translates into CASSFTGELFF.

V and J are TRBV5-6 and TRBJ1-1; TRBD1 might be the D (6 bases). V lost 3 bases and J 0 bases, leaving 18 bases between the germline ends. Per the germline V gene, CDR1 is SGHDT and CDR2 is YYEEEE. The CDR3 is 17 residues long. CDR3 sequence (DNA): TGTGCCAGCAGCTCCATTTATAGGACAGAGATGAACACTGAAGCTTTCTTT. It is translated as CASSSIYRTEMNTEAFF.

This clone appeared a single time. This rearrangement joins TRBV7-3 to TRBJ2-1; D is undetermined. Trimming stripped 1 base from V and 0 bases from J, with 7 bases between. This CDR3 contains 15 residues. From germline, CDR1 is SGHTA and CDR2 FQGTGA. CDR3 sequence reads: CASSLMPVSYNEQFF. The CDR3 nucleotides are TGTGCCAGCAGCTTAATGCCAGTCTCCTACAATGAGCAGTTCTTC.

J is TRBJ2-5 and V is TRBV5-1, with D perhaps matching TRBD1 (5 bases). CDR3 length equals 15 residues. Germline assignment: CDR1 SGHRS and CDR2 YFSETQ. V was shortened by 2 bases and J by 4 bases, with 15 bases between the two germline ends. CDR3 nucleotide sequence: TGCGCCAGCAGCTTCGGAACAGGTGGGGTAGAGACCCAGTACTTC. Its protein is CASSFGTGGVETQYF.

This sequence joins TRBV7-3 and TRBJ2-2; 8 bases map to TRBD1. CDR3 length: 15 residues. Germline V gene lookup returns CDR1 SGHTA and CDR2 FQGTGA. Germline trimming cut 5 bases from V and 3 bases from J; bases unmatched to any gene: 5. CDR3 in amino acids: CASSQGAQDTGELFF. The CDR3 coding sequence is TGTGCCAGCAGCCAGGGGGCGCAGGACACCGGGGAGCTGTTTTTT.

The chain combines TRBV7-2 with TRBJ2-1, with a tentative D call TRBD2 (5 bases). Germline values: CDR1 SGHTA, CDR2 FQGNSA. The V end lost 3 bases, the J end lost 8 bases, and 20 bases lay between the germline ends. This CDR3 is 16 amino acids long. CDR3 in DNA: TGTGCCAGCAGCTTGGGAGTAGGGTGGGCGGGCTATGAGCAGTTCTTC. Its translation is CASSLGVGWAGYEQFF.

This chain uses TRBV5-6 with TRBJ1-1; tentatively, D is TRBD1 (6 bases). The CDR3 contains 14 residues. Between the trimmed V and J ends, which lost 1 base and 1 base, there was a span of 8 bases. Germline V lookup: CDR1 SGHDT, CDR2 YYEEEE. The CDR3: CASSLLGGNTEAFF. CDR3 in DNA: TGTGCCAGCAGCTTGCTAGGGGGGAACACTGAAGCTTTCTTT. The full variable domain, its missing parts supplied by reference TRBV5-6 and TRBJ1-1, is DAGVTQSPTHLIKTRGQQVTLRCSPKSGHDTVSWYQQALGQGPQFIFQYYEEEERQRGNFPDRFSGHQFPNYSSELNVNALLLGDSALYLCASSLLGGNTEAFFGQGTRLTVV.

The chain employs TRBV6-2 or TRBV6-3 and TRBJ2-7; TRBD2 agrees at 11 bases. Unmatched junction bases numbered 7, after V lost 2 bases and J lost 4 bases. The CDR3 runs to 16 residues. The germline CDR1 and CDR2 sequences are MNHEY and SVGEGT. This CDR3 is CASSYSTGLAEYEQYF. The CDR3, as DNA: TGTGCCAGCAGTTACAGTACGGGACTAGCGGAATACGAGCAGTACTTC.

This clone was seen once. The gene calls are TRBV28 and TRBJ2-7, with 12 bases fitting TRBD2. Trimming at V came to 3 bases and at J to 5 bases, leaving 8 bases not matched to a gene. Germline V gene data show CDR1 as MDHEN and CDR2 as SYDVKM. CDR3 length equals 16 residues. CDR3 nucleotides: TGTGCCAGCAGTTTTTACGGGACTAGCGGGCGAGACGAGCAGTACTTC. Amino acid sequence: CASSFYGTSGRDEQYF.

The CDR3 is CATTGGSSGANVLTF. CDR3 DNA sequence: TGTGCCACCACAGGGGGAAGCTCTGGGGCCAACGTCCTGACTTTC. The rearrangement joins TRBV24-1 to TRBJ2-6, with 7 bases identical to TRBD1. Trimming removed 8 bases from V and 0 bases from J; junction bases left unmatched: 3. The CDR3 length is 15 residues. CDR1 is KGHDR and CDR2 is SFDVKD in the germline V gene.

V is TRBV6-2 or TRBV6-3 and J is TRBJ2-1, with TRBD2 matching over 14 bases. The CDR3 is 19 residues long. CDR1 and CDR2 (germline): MNHEY, SVGEGT. The V and J ends lost 4 bases and 5 bases, in that order; junction bases with no gene match: 13. This CDR3 is CASSSNPGLAGDRNNEQFF. CDR3 sequence (DNA): TGTGCCAGCAGTTCAAACCCGGGACTAGCGGGAGATCGGAACAATGAGCAGTTCTTC.

The chain recombines TRBV19 with TRBJ2-2; maybe TRBD1 (6 bases). Looked up from germline, CDR1 is LNHDA and CDR2 is SQIVND (reference sequence). The CDR3 is made up of 18 amino acids. V was shortened by 7 bases and J by 2 bases, with 23 bases between the two germline ends. The CDR3 loop reads CASTRPPLGRGNTGELFF. Written as DNA, the CDR3 is TGTGCCAGTACCCGGCCCCCACTAGGCAGGGGAAACACCGGGGAGCTGTTTTTT.

The chain carries TRBV9 and TRBJ2-3; D remains unclear. V lost 3 bases to trimming and J lost 2 bases, with 4 bases between them. The CDR3 is made up of 12 amino acids. Germline CDR1 is SGDLS and CDR2 is YYNGEE. The CDR3 sequence: CASSAHTDTQYF. CDR3 nucleotide sequence: TGTGCCAGCAGCGCCCACACAGATACGCAGTATTTT.

The V and J genes are TRBV12-5 and TRBJ2-1, with TRBD2 matching 9 bases. CDR3 length: 17 residues. In germline, CDR1 is LGHNT, CDR2 FRNRAP. V shed 5 bases and J 2 bases; nucleotides not matched to a gene: 10. The CDR3: CASGRRLAAAAYNEQFF. The DNA of the CDR3 is TGTGCTAGTGGTCGCCGACTAGCGGCGGCGGCCTACAATGAGCAGTTCTTC.

The chain links TRBV5-8 to TRBJ2-2; 11 bases are a match to TRBD1. The CDR3 is made up of 14 amino acids. V lost 3 bases and J lost 7; bases outside the gene matches: 2. Germline lookup yields CDR1 SGHTS and CDR2 YDEGEE. This chain's CDR3 is CASSWTGGFGELFF. The CDR3 DNA reads as TGTGCCAGCAGCTGGACAGGGGGCTTCGGGGAGCTGTTTTTT. The whole variable domain, remainder taken from reference TRBV5-8 and TRBJ2-2, is EAGVTQSPTHLIKTRGQQATLRCSPISGHTSVYWYQQALGLGLQFLLWYDEGEERNRGNFPPRFSGRQFPNYSSELNVNALELEDSALYLCASSWTGGFGELFFGEGSRLTVL.

The chain uses TRBV7-3 and TRBJ2-7; 16 nucleotides line up with TRBD2. CDR1 is SGHTA and CDR2 is FQGTGA in the germline V gene. J lost 1 base, V lost 5 bases, and 5 bases had no gene match. The length of the CDR3 is 17 residues. The CDR3 DNA is TGTGCCAGCAGCCCCGGGACTAGCGGGAGGGATTCCTACGAGCAGTACTTC. It codes for CASSPGTSGRDSYEQYF.